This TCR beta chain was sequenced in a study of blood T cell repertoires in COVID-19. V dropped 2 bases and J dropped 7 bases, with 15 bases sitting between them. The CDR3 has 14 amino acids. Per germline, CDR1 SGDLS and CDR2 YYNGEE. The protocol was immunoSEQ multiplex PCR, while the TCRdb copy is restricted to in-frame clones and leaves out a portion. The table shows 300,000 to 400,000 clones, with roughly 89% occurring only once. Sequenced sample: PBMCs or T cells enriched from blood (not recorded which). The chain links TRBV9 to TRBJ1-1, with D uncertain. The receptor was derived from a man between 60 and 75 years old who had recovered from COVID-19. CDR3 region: CASSVRSGQSEAFF. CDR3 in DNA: TGTGCCAGCAGCGTCCGTAGTGGGCAGAGTGAAGCTTTCTTT.